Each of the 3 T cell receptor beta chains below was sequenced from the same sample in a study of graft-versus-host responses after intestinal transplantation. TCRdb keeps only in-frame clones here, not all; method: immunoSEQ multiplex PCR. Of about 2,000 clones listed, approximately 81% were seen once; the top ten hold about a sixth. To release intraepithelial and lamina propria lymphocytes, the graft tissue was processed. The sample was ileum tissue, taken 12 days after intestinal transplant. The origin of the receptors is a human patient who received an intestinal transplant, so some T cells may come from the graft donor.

The CDR3 sequence: CASSSWTENTEAFF. CDR3 bases: TGTGCCAGCAGCTCCTGGACAGAAAACACTGAAGCTTTCTTT. The J gene is TRBJ1-1, the V gene TRBV7-9; maybe TRBD1 (6 bases). The length of the CDR3 is 14 residues. Germline loops: CDR1 SEHNR, CDR2 FQNEAQ (reference sequence). With 4 bases removed from V and 2 bases from J, the gap between germline ends came to 11 bases.

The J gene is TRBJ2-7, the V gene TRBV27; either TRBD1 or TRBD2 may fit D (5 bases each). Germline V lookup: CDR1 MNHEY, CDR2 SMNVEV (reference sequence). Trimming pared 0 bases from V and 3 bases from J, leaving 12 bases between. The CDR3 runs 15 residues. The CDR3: CASSLSSGGDYEQYF. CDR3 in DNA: TGTGCCAGCAGTTTATCGAGTGGGGGAGACTACGAGCAGTACTTC.

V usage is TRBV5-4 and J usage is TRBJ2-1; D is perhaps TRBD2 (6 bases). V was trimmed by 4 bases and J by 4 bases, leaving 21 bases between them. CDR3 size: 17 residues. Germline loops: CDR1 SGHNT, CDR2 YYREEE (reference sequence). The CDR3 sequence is CASSPHGTPTPYNEQFF. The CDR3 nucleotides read TGTGCCAGCAGCCCACACGGGACTCCAACACCTTACAATGAGCAGTTCTTC.